This entry concerns a single TCR beta chain. CDR3 length equals 19 residues. The V and J ends lost 1 base and 6 bases, in that order; junction bases with no gene match: 19. Per germline, CDR1 KGHSH and CDR2 LQKENI. Assay: immunoSEQ multiplex PCR; the TCRdb copy retains only in-frame clones and omits some. The sample yields about 79,000 clones, around 95% seen once. The data are from a study of T cell changes during pregnancy in multiple sclerosis. This clonotype originated in a female donor in good health, enrolled as a control in a pregnancy study. This chain uses TRBV18 with TRBJ2-7; 9 positions match TRBD1. The source material was peripheral blood, sampled in the second trimester of pregnancy. The CDR3 loop is CASSPLKLTTGTGHAEQYF. The CDR3 DNA reads as TGTGCCAGCTCACCACTTAAACTCACAACCGGGACAGGGCACGCCGAGCAGTACTTC.